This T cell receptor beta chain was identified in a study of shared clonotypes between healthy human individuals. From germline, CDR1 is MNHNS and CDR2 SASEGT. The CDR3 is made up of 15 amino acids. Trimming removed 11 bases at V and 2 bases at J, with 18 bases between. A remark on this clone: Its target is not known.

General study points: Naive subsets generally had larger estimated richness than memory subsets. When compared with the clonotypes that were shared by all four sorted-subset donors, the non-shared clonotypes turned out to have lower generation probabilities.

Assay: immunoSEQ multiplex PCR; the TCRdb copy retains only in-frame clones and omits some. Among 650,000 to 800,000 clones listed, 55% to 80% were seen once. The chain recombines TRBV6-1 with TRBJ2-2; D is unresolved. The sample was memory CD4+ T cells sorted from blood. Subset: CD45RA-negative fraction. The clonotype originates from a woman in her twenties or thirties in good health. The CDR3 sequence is CACSGWGSNTGELFF. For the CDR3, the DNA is TGTGCCTGCTCCGGTTGGGGTTCCAACACCGGGGAGCTGTTTTTT.